This T cell receptor beta chain was sequenced during a study of T cell responses to AZD1222 COVID-19 vaccine (dated by TCRdb to the early 2020s). Regarding the complete study: AZD1222 recipients given second doses at about 4 weeks or at about 12 weeks were pooled, since spike-specific TCR depth and breadth were not found to differ between the two schedules. A total of about 230 trial participants underwent TCR sequencing, of whom 200 to 220 received two doses of AZD1222 and about 25 received two doses of the MenACWY control vaccine. Enrollment into the trials was organized by age into subgroups of 18-55, 56-69 and 70-plus years, and those subgroups contained approximately 160, 26 and 62 TCR-sequenced participants, respectively. Here is what the overall study found, with its caveats: No day 14 peak-response samples were available, so repertoires were characterized only after the peak T cell response. Spike-specific TCR breadth and depth rose significantly after two AZD1222 doses compared with day 0 and with MenACWY recipients. Most participants were white British and females outnumbered males, and the authors suggested that clonal diversity may have been underestimated. In the small 56-69-year group, the increase in depth fell short of significance, most likely because of low power. CD4 TCRs associated with the vaccine covered the entire spike protein, and the dominant responses were in regions 160-218 and 743-854. Only five to seven AZD1222 recipients were SARS-CoV-2 seropositive at baseline, limiting conclusions about previously exposed vaccinees. Reportedly, almost half of the unique spike-specific TCRs recognized epitopes lying outside the regions that are mutated in the B.1.351 and B.1.1.7 variants.

The CDR3 regions of human TCRbeta chains were analyzed by immunosequencing. The published analysis was carried out like this. Repertoire TCRs were matched against a reference library of SARS-CoV-2-specific TCRs generated with the MIRA antigen-specificity platform. Breadth was defined as the fraction of unique TCRs that were SARS-CoV-2-associated, and depth was defined as the fraction of total T cells that were SARS-CoV-2-associated. Using the MIRA data, every spike-specific TCR was mapped to the spike region that the TCR reacted to and assigned to either a CD4 or a CD8 class. Log10-transformed breadth and depth values were compared by one-way ANOVA with Sidak's multiple comparisons tests. The immuneACCESS repertoire file appears here via TCRdb, limited to in-frame rearrangements. These files lack a portion of the clones; in checked studies, under half of the deficit traces to unresolved V genes, and the cause of the others is not known. Clonal size and the V and J genes are those of that table, whereas D and trimming came from the DNA. The sample yields under 150,000 clones; approximately 85% were counted once. The top ten constitute 1.5% to 2% of the sample.

In the paper's terms, the time point label means: baseline before first vaccination. Vaccinee samples were obtained from the UK trials COV001 and COV002, which included a single-blind randomized controlled phase 2/3 trial of AZD1222 (ChAdOx1 nCoV-19) in healthy adults. For TCRbeta chain sequencing, PBMC samples from trial participants were taken at day 0 and at day 28 after the second dose. Cut back by 4 bases and 4 bases, the V and J ends lie 19 bases apart. CDR1 SGHDN and CDR2 FVKESK were looked up in the germline V gene. The CDR3, from cysteine to phenylalanine, totals 16 residues. The retained sequence is limited to the CDR3, 48 bases, with the frame set at the first base. A remark on this clone: Its antigen is unknown. No per-base quality is available; no much larger clone lies one base away.

The sequence is built from TRBV14 and TRBJ1-2; TRBD1 could be the D gene, as 5 bases match. The sequence came from an adult in good health. Sequences were derived from peripheral blood, sampled on day 0 of AZD1222 vaccination. CDR3 protein: CASSPFSYGTVYGYTF. The bases are TGTGCCAGCAGCCCCTTTTCTTACGGGACGGTCTATGGCTACACCTTC.